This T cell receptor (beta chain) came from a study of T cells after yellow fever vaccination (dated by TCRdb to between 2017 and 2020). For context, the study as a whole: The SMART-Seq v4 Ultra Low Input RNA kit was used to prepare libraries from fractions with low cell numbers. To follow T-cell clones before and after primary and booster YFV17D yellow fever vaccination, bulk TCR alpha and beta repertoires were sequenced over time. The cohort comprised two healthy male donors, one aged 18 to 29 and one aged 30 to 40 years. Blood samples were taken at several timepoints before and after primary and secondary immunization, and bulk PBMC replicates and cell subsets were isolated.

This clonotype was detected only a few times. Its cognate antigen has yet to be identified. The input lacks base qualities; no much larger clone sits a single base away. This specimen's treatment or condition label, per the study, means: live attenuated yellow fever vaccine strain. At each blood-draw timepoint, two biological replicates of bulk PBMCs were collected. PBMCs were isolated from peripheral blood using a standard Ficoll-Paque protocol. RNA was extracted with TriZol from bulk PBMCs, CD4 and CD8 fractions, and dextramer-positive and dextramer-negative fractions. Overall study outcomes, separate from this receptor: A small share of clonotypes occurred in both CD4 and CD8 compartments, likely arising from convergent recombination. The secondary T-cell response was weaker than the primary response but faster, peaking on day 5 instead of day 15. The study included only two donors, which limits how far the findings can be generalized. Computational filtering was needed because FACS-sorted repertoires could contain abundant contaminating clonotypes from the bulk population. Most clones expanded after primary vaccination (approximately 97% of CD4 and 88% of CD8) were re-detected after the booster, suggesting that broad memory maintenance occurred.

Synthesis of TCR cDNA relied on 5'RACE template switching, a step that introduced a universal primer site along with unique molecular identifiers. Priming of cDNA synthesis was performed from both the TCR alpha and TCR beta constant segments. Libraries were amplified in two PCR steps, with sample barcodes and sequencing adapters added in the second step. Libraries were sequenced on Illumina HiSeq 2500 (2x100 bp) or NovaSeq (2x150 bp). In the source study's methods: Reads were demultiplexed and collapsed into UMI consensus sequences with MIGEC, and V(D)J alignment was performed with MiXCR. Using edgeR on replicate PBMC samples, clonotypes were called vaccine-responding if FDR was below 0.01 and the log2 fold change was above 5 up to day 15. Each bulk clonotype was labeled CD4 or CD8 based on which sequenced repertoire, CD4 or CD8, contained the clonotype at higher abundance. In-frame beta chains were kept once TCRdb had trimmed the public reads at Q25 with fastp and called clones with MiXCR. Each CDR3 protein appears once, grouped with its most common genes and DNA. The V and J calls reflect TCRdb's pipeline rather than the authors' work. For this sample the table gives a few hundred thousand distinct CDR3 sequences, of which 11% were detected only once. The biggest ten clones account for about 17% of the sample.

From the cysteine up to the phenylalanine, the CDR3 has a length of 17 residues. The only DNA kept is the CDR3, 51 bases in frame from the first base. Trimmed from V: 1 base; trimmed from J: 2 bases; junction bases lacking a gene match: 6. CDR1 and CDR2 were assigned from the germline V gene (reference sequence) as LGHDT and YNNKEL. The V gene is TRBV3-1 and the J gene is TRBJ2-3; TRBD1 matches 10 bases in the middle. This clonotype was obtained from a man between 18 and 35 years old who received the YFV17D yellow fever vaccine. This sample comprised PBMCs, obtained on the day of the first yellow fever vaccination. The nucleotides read TGTGCCAGCAGCCAAGGTCGACAGGGGGCACCCACAGATACGCAGTATTTT. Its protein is CASSQGRQGAPTDTQYF.